Relative to its sample, the clone carrying this TCR delta chain is medium-sized. Its antigen is not identified. The record originates from a study of gammadelta T cells in human blood. Findings of the study overall: Right after birth, innate γδ T cells reportedly expanded polyclonally after microbial exposure.

Germline V gene data show CDR1 as TSWWSYY and CDR2 as QGS. V trimming: 5 bases; J trimming: 7 bases; junction bases outside the gene matches: 29. The CDR3 has 21 residues. TCRdb repeated clone calling on the RT-PCR reads with CATT. The sample contains over a thousand delta-chain clones, roughly 1.6% of which appear only once. The material sequenced was non-Vgamma9Vdelta2 gamma-delta T cells from adult blood. The genes are TRDV1 and TRDJ1; 9 nucleotides agree with TRDD3. The clonotype was recovered from a human donor. Written as DNA, the CDR3 is TGTGCTCTTGGGCCCCCCGGCGGCCCACTCGGGGATACGCGGCCCCCCGGTAAACTCATCTTT. Translating it yields CALGPPGGPLGDTRPPGKLIF.